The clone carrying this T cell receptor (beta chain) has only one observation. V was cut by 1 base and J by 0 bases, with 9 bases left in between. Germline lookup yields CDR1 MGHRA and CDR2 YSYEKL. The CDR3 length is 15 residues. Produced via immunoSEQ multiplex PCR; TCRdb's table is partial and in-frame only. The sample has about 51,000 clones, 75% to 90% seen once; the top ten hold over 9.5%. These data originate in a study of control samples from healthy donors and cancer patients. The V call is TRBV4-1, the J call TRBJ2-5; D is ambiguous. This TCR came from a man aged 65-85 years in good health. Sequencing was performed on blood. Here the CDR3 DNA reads TGCGCCAGCAGCCAAGTACAGACGTACCAAGAGACCCAGTACTTC. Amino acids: CASSQVQTYQETQYF.